The 11 T cell receptor beta chains given below trace back to one sample, sequenced in a study of CD8 T cells in Susac syndrome. An amount of RNA that ranged from roughly 0.5 to 1 ug was reverse transcribed with random hexamers. TCRdb reprocessed the immunoSEQ multiplex PCR reads via MiXCR and lists one record per CDR3 protein. The sample contains hundreds of thousands of distinct CDR3 sequences, around 93% of which appear only once. The sample was CD4+ T cells from PBMCs. The receptors stem from a human donor with multiple sclerosis.

CDR3 DNA sequence: TGCAGCCCTTGGGGACTAGCGTATAATGAGCAGTTCTTC. This codes for CSPWGLAYNEQFF. The chain has TRBV29-1 and TRBJ2-1; 10 bases align to TRBD2. Per germline, CDR1 SQVTM and CDR2 ANQGSEA. V dropped 8 bases and J dropped 7; count of bases not matched to a gene: 8. The CDR3 runs 13 residues.

The rearrangement joins TRBV7-2 to TRBJ2-1; TRBD2 matches at 11 bases. CDR1 is SGHTA, CDR2 FQGNSA, per germline. The CDR3 is 15 amino acids. V shed 5 bases and J 2 bases; nucleotides not matched to a gene: 2. CDR3 in DNA: TGTGCCAGCAGCATGACTAGCGGGACCTACAATGAGCAGTTCTTC. It yields the protein CASSMTSGTYNEQFF.

The CDR3, as DNA: TGTGCCTCGCACCCGACAGGGCGCGACAATGAGCAGTTCTTC. Encoded protein: CASHPTGRDNEQFF. The chain employs TRBV15 and TRBJ2-1, with 7 bases fitting TRBD1. Germline V gene lookup returns CDR1 LNHNV and CDR2 YYDKDF (reference sequence). This CDR3 spans 14 amino acids. Unmatched junction bases numbered 12, after V lost 11 bases and J lost 5 bases.

The chain employs TRBV19 and TRBJ2-1; TRBD2 matches 7 bases. The germline V gene has CDR1 LNHDA and CDR2 SQIVND (reference sequence). The CDR3 runs 16 residues. V lost 0 bases and J lost 4; bases outside the gene matches: 6. In DNA form, the CDR3 reads TGTGCCAGTAGTATAGATGGGCTAGCGGCTTACAATGAGCAGTTCTTC. This gives the protein CASSIDGLAAYNEQFF.

This clonotype occurred once. This chain connects TRBV5-4 to TRBJ2-3; 13 bases agree with TRBD2. The germline V gene encodes CDR1 SGHNT and CDR2 YYREEE (reference sequence). V gave up 3 bases and J gave up 2 bases; unmatched junction bases: 3. There are 16 residues in the CDR3. The CDR3 region is CASSSGLAGTTDTQYF. The CDR3 DNA reads TGTGCCAGCAGCTCGGGACTAGCGGGGACCACAGATACGCAGTATTTT.

CDR3 amino acids: CASSGRDSSNQAFF. Written as DNA, the CDR3 is TGTGCCAGCAGCGGCCGGGACAGTTCAAATCAAGCTTTCTTT. This chain uses TRBV9 with TRBJ1-1, with 7 bases fitting TRBD1. This CDR3 comprises 14 residues. Per the germline V gene, CDR1 is SGDLS and CDR2 is YYNGEE. J gave up 9 bases and V 3 bases, and 11 bases lay outside the gene matches.

The V gene is TRBV28, the J gene TRBJ2-7; D not resolved. Germline values: CDR1 MDHEN, CDR2 SYDVKM. Between the trimmed V and J ends, which lost 1 base and 2 bases, there was a span of 12 bases. The CDR3 sequence is 15 residues long. The CDR3 here is CASSLLSPTPYEQYF. The CDR3 DNA is TGTGCCAGCAGTTTATTATCCCCTACTCCCTACGAGCAGTACTTC.

The J gene is TRBJ1-2, the V gene TRBV7-9; perhaps TRBD1 as D (6 bases). The V and J ends lost 3 bases and 8 bases respectively, with 16 bases between them. The CDR3 is made up of 14 amino acids. CDR1 is SEHNR, CDR2 FQNEAQ, per germline (reference sequence). The CDR3 sequence: CASSFNMDRPGYTF. CDR3 DNA: TGTGCCAGCAGCTTCAACATGGACAGACCAGGCTACACCTTC. Full variable domain (outside the CDR3, taken from reference TRBV7-9 and TRBJ1-2): DTGVSQNPRHKITKRGQNVTFRCDPISEHNRLYWYRQTLGQGPEFLTYFQNEAQLEKSRLLSDRFSAERPKGSFSTLEIQRTEQGDSAMYLCASSFNMDRPGYTFGSGTRLTVV.

This chain joins TRBV4-2 and TRBJ2-4; tentatively, D is TRBD1 or TRBD2 (5 bases each). The CDR3 sequence is 14 residues long. Germline lookup yields CDR1 LGHNA and CDR2 YNFKEQ. The germline V and J ends were trimmed by 3 bases and 9 bases, with 15 bases remaining between them. CDR3: CASSQAGTSVIQYF. CDR3 coding DNA: TGTGCCAGCAGCCAGGCCGGGACCTCCGTCATTCAGTACTTC.

A single count supports this clonotype. The genes are TRBV30 and TRBJ2-5; TRBD1 matches 9 bases. V lost 2 bases, J lost 5 bases, and 9 bases stayed unmatched. The V gene's germline CDR1 is GTSNPN and CDR2 SVGIG (reference sequence). The CDR3 extends over 15 amino acids. The CDR3 bases are TGTGCCTGGAGTCGAGGGACAGGGAGTAGGGAGACCCAGTACTTC. Its protein product is CAWSRGTGSRETQYF.

The genes are TRBV20-1 and TRBJ1-5; possibly TRBD1 for D (5 bases). Deletions cut 5 bases from V and 5 bases from J, with 13 bases between. Germline V gene sequence: CDR1 DFQATT, CDR2 SNEGSKA (reference sequence). This CDR3 spans 13 amino acids. The CDR3 DNA sequence: TGCAGTGCTCAAGGACACTACGATCAGCCCCAGCATTTT. Its protein product is CSAQGHYDQPQHF.